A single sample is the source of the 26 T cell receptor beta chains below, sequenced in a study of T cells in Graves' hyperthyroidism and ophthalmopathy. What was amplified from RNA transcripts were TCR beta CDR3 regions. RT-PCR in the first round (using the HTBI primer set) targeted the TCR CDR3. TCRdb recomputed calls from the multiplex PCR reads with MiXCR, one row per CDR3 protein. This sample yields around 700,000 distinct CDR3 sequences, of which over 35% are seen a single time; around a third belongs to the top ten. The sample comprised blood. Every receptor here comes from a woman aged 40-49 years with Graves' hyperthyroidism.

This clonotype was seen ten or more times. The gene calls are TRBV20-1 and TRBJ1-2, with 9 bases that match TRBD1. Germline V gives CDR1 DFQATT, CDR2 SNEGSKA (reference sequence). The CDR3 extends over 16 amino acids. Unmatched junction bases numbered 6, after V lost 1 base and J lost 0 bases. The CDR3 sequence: CSARVGQGRTNYGYTF. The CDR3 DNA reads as TGCAGTGCTAGAGTAGGACAGGGGCGTACTAACTATGGCTACACCTTC.

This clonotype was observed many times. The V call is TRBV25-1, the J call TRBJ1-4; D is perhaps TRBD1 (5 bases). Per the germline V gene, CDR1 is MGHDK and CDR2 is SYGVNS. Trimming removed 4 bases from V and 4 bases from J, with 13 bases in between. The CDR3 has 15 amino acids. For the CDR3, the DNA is TGTGCCAGCAGTGTCCCGGGACGCCTTAATGAAAAACTGTTTTTT. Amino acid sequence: CASSVPGRLNEKLFF.

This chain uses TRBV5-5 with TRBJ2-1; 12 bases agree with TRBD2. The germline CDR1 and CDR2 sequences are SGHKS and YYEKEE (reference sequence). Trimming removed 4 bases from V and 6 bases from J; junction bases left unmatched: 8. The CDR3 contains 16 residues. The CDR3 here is CASSTSLAGGLNEQFF. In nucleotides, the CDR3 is TGTGCCAGCAGCACCTCGCTAGCGGGAGGGCTCAATGAGCAGTTCTTC.

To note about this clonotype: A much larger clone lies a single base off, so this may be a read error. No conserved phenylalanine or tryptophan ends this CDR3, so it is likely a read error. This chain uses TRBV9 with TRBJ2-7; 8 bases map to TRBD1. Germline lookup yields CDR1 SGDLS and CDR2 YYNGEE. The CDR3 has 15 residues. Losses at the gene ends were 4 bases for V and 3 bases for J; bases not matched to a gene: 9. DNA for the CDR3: TGTGCCAGCAGCCAAGGACAGGGAGGTGACTACGAGCAGTACCTC. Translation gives CASSQGQGGDYEQYL.

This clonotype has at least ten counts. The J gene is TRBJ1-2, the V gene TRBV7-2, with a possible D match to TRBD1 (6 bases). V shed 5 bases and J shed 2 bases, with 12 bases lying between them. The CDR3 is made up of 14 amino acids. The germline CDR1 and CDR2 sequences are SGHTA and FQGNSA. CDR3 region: CASSGLQGNYGYTF. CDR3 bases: TGTGCCAGCAGCGGATTACAGGGCAACTATGGCTACACCTTC.

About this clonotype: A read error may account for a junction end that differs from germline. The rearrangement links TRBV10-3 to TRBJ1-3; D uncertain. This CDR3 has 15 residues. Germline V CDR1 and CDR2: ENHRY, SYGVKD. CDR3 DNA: TGTGCCATCAGTTCTGGACCGTCTTCTGGGAACACCATATCTTTT. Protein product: CAISSGPSSGNTISF.

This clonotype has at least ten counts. The CDR3 DNA reads as TGTGCCAGCAGCCAGTCCTCATTCTATGGCTACACCTTC. As protein: CASSQSSFYGYTF. This chain connects TRBV12-3 or TRBV12-4 to TRBJ1-2; the D is unclear. This CDR3 region has 13 residues. The V end was cut by 6 bases, the J end by 4 bases, with 12 bases between.

CDR3 sequence reads: CASSLVSGHTDTQYF. CDR3 sequence (DNA): TGTGCCAGCAGCTTAGTCTCGGGCCACACAGATACGCAGTATTTT. The chain employs TRBV7-9 and TRBJ2-3; D remains ambiguous. Germline loops: CDR1 SEHNR, CDR2 FQNEAQ (reference sequence). The V and J ends lost 1 base and 2 bases respectively, with 10 bases between them. The CDR3 consists of 15 residues.

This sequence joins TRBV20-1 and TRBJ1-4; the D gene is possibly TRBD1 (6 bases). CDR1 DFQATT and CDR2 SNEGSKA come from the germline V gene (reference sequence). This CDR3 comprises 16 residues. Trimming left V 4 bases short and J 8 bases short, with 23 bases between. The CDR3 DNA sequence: TGCAGTGCTATAAATCCGGGACACCCCACGGGAGAAAAACTGTTTTTT. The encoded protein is CSAINPGHPTGEKLFF.

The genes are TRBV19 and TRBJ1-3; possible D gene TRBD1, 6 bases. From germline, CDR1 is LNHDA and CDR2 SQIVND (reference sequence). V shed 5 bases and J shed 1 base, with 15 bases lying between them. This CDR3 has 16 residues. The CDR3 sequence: CASSLGQFVSGNTIYF. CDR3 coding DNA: TGTGCCAGTAGTCTTGGACAGTTCGTATCTGGAAACACCATATATTTT.

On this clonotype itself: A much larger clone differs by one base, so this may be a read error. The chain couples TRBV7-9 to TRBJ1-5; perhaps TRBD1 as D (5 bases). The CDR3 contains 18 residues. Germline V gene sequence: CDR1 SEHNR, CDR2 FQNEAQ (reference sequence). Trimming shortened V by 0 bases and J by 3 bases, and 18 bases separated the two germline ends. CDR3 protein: CASSLAGGITGINQPQHF. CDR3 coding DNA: TGTGCCAGCAGCTTAGCGGGAGGAATCACAGGAATCAATCAGCCCCAGCATTTT.

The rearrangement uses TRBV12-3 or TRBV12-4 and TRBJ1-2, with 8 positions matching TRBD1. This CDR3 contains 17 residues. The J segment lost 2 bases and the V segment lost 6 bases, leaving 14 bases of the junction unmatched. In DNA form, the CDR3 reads TGTGCCAGCAGCCAAGGGCCCTGGGACAGGACAAACTATGGCTACACCTTC. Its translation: CASSQGPWDRTNYGYTF.

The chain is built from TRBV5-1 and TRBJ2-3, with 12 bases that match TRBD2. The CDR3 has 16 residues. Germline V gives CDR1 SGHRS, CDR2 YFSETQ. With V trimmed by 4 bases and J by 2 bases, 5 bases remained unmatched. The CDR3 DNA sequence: TGCGCCAGCAGCCCTCGGACTAGCGGGGACACAGATACGCAGTATTTT. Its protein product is CASSPRTSGDTDTQYF.

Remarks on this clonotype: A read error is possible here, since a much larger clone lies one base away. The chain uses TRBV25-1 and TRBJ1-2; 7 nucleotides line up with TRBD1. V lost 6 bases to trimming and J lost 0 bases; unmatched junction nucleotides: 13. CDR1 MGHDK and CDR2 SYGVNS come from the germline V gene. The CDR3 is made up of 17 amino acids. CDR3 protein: CASSDTQSGQTNYGYTF. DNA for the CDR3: TGTGCCAGCAGCGATACACAATCGGGACAGACTAACTATGGCTACACCTTC.

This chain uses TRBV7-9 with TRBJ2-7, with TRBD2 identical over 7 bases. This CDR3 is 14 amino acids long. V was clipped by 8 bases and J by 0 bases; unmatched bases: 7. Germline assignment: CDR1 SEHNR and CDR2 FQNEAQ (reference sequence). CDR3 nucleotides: TGTGCCAGCGCGGATCCGGGGGGCTCCTACGAGCAGTACTTC. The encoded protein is CASADPGGSYEQYF.

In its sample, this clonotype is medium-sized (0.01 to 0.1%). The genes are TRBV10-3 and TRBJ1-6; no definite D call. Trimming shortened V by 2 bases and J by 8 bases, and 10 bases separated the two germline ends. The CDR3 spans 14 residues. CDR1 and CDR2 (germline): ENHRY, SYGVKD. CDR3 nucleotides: TGTGCCATCAGTGAGAAGAGGGCTGATTCACCCCTCCACTTT. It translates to CAISEKRADSPLHF.

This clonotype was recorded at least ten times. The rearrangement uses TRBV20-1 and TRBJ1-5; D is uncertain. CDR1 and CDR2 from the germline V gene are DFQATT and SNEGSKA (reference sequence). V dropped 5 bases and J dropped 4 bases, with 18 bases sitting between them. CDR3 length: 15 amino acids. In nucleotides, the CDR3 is TGCAGTGCTCAGACGTTCGGGTTCGGGAATCAGCCCCAGCATTTT. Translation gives CSAQTFGFGNQPQHF.

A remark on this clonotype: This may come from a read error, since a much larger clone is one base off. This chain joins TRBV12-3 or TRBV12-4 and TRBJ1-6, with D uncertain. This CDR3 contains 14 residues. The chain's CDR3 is CAGSLTLYNSPLHF. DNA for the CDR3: TGTGCCGGCAGTTTAACCCTCTATAATTCACCCCTCCACTTT.

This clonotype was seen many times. For the CDR3, the DNA is TGTGCCAGCAGCGTAGGCCCGGAAAACACTGAAGCTTTCTTT. Encoded protein: CASSVGPENTEAFF. The rearrangement joins TRBV9 to TRBJ1-1; D uncertain. The CDR3 contains 14 residues. With 0 bases removed from V and 2 bases from J, the gap between germline ends came to 8 bases. Germline CDR1 SGDLS, CDR2 YYNGEE.

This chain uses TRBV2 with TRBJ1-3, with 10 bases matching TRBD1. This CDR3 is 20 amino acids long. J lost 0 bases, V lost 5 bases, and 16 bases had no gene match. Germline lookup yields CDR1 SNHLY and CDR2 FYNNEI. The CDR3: CASSFIRAGTGDNSGNTIYF. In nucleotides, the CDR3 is TGTGCCAGCAGTTTCATTCGAGCGGGGACAGGGGACAACTCTGGAAACACCATATATTTT.

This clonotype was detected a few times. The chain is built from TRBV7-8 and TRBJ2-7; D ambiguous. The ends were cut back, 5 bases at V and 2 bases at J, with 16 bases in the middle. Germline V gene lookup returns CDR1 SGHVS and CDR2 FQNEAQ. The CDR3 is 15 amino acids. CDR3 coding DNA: TGTGCCAGCAGCCTCGATCCTTCGCGCCCCTACGAGCAGTACTTC. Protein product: CASSLDPSRPYEQYF.

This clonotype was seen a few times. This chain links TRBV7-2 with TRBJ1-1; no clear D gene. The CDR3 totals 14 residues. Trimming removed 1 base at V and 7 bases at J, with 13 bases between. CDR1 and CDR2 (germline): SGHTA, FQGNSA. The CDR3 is CASSLVSGPGEAFF. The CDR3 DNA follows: TGTGCCAGCAGCTTAGTTTCCGGGCCTGGTGAAGCTTTCTTT.

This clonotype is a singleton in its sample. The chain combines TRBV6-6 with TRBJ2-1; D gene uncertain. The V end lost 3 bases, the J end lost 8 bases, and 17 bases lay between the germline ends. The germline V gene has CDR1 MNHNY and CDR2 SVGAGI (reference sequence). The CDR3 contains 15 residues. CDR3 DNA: TGTGCCAGCAGTTATAAAGGACGGGTATCCGATGAGCAGTTCTTC. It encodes CASSYKGRVSDEQFF.

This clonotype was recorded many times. The CDR3 sequence is CASSSGDRGQGETQYF. The CDR3 nucleotides read TGCGCCAGCAGCTCAGGTGACAGGGGCCAGGGGGAGACCCAGTACTTC. V usage is TRBV5-1 and J usage is TRBJ2-5, with 8 positions matching TRBD1. Per germline, CDR1 SGHRS and CDR2 YFSETQ. This CDR3 has 16 amino acids. V gave up 3 bases and J gave up 5 bases; unmatched junction bases: 12.

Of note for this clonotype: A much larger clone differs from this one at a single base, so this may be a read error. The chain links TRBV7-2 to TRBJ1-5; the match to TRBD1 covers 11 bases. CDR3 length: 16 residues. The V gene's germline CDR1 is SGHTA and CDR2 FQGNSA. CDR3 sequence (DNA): TGTGCCAGCAGCGCGACCGGGACAGGGGGTAGTGAGCCCCGGCATTTT. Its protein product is CASSATGTGGSEPRHF.

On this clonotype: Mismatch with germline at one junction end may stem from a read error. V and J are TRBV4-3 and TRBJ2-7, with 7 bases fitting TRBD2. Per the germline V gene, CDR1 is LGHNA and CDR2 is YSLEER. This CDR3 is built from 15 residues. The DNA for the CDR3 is TGCACCAGCAGCCAAGTGGCGAGCGGGACCTACGAGCAGTACTTC. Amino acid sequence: CTSSQVASGTYEQYF.